These 12 T cell receptor beta chains were all obtained from the same sample, sequenced in a study of cytomegalovirus exposure and HLA in healthy donors. PCR involved 60 Vbeta and 13 Jbeta primers. Sequenced by immunoSEQ multiplex PCR; TCRdb stores in-frame clones only, minus some. This sample's table reports about 200,000 clones. Sequencing input: PBMCs. The receptor source for this set is a man aged 25-40 years in good health and CMV-seronegative.

A remark on this clone: Additional DNA sequences in this sample encode the identical CDR3. The V call is TRBV4-1, the J call TRBJ2-3; 14 nucleotides line up with TRBD2. The CDR3 sequence is 19 residues long. CDR1 and CDR2 from the germline V gene are MGHRA and YSYEKL. Unmatched junction bases numbered 12, after V lost 1 base and J lost 6 bases. CDR3 nucleotide sequence: TGCGCCAGCAGCCAAGGGTTGACGGGACTAGCGGGAGAGGTGGATACGCAGTATTTT. Its protein is CASSQGLTGLAGEVDTQYF.

The gene calls are TRBV5-1 and TRBJ2-7; 7 bases line up with TRBD1. CDR3 size: 14 residues. CDR1 is SGHRS, CDR2 YFSETQ, per germline. The trim removed 5 bases at V and 5 bases at J, leaving 10 bases unmatched. CDR3 nucleotides: TGCGCCAGCAGGTCGAGACAGGGCCGGAACGAGCAGTACTTC. Protein sequence: CASRSRQGRNEQYF.

The chain uses TRBV19 and TRBJ1-2; 11 bases align to TRBD1. CDR3 length: 17 residues. The ends lost 5 bases at V and 3 bases at J; junction bases unmatched: 11. Germline-derived CDR1 and CDR2 are LNHDA and SQIVND (reference sequence). This chain's CDR3 is CASSPRDRGYEDYGYTF. The CDR3 DNA sequence: TGTGCCAGTAGTCCTAGGGACAGGGGGTACGAGGACTATGGCTACACCTTC.

V gene TRBV27 combines with J gene TRBJ1-2; 9 bases agree with TRBD1. The CDR3 is made up of 14 amino acids. The germline CDR1 and CDR2 sequences are MNHEY and SMNVEV (reference sequence). V lost 5 bases and J lost 3; bases outside the gene matches: 4. DNA for the CDR3: TGTGCCAGCAGTCCACAGGGGGCTGACTATGGCTACACCTTC. Its protein product is CASSPQGADYGYTF.

This chain uses TRBV4-2 with TRBJ2-3; D may be TRBD2 (6 bases). CDR1 is LGHNA, CDR2 YNFKEQ, per germline. The CDR3 is 14 residues long. Trimming took off 4 bases at V and 6 bases at J, with 14 bases between the two ends. The CDR3 protein is CASSRDLTSDTQYF. The DNA for the CDR3 is TGTGCCAGCAGCCGGGACTTGACGTCTGATACGCAGTATTTT.

The rearrangement links TRBV7-9 to TRBJ2-5; 9 bases line up with TRBD2. In germline, CDR1 is SEHNR, CDR2 FQNEAQ (reference sequence). V lost 5 bases to trimming and J lost 2 bases; unmatched junction nucleotides: 9. This CDR3 is 16 amino acids long. The CDR3 spells CASSLRLAARQETQYF. Written as DNA, the CDR3 is TGTGCCAGCAGCCTTCGACTAGCGGCCCGACAAGAGACCCAGTACTTC. The entire variable domain, with the rest obtained from reference TRBV7-9 and TRBJ2-5, is as follows: DTGVSQNPRHKITKRGQNVTFRCDPISEHNRLYWYRQTLGQGPEFLTYFQNEAQLEKSRLLSDRFSAERPKGSFSTLEIQRTEQGDSAMYLCASSLRLAARQETQYFGPGTRLLVL.

J is TRBJ2-7 and V is TRBV11-2, with TRBD2 as a possible D gene (7 bases). The germline V gene has CDR1 SGHAT and CDR2 FQNNGV. The ends were cut back, 7 bases at V and 1 base at J, with 17 bases in the middle. The CDR3 is 15 amino acids. CDR3 region: CASTFIGGVSYEQYF. CDR3 coding DNA: TGTGCCAGCACCTTTATAGGGGGGGTTTCCTACGAGCAGTACTTC.

This chain connects TRBV7-6 to TRBJ1-5, with 7 bases that match TRBD1. The CDR3 spans 18 residues. Germline assignment: CDR1 SGHVS and CDR2 FNYEAQ. After removal of 8 bases from V and 4 bases from J, the junction contained 20 bases not matched to a gene. This CDR3 is CASGTGTAGHGGNQPQHF. CDR3 bases: TGTGCCAGCGGCACCGGGACAGCAGGGCACGGTGGTAATCAGCCCCAGCATTTT.

The gene calls are TRBV18 and TRBJ2-1; D may be TRBD1 (6 bases). With 6 bases removed from V and 4 bases from J, the gap between germline ends came to 16 bases. From germline, CDR1 is KGHSH and CDR2 LQKENI. This CDR3 spans 15 amino acids. CDR3 nucleotides: TGTGCCAGCTCTTCCTTACAGGGAAAGTACAATGAGCAGTTCTTC. It yields the protein CASSSLQGKYNEQFF.

This rearrangement joins TRBV6-1 to TRBJ2-4; D gene ambiguous. V lost 6 bases and J lost 3, with 12 bases in between. The CDR3 runs 14 residues. Germline CDR1 MNHNS, CDR2 SASEGT. DNA of the CDR3: TGTGCCAGCAGCTACGACACCGGCAAAAACATTCAGTACTTC. Protein: CASSYDTGKNIQYF.

The gene calls are TRBV28 and TRBJ1-5; TRBD1 is a possible D gene (5 bases). V lost 7 bases to trimming and J lost 6 bases, with 16 bases between them. CDR3 length: 14 residues. The germline V gene has CDR1 MDHEN and CDR2 SYDVKM. The CDR3 DNA reads as TGTGCCAGCACAAGCGCGGGGGTGGGTCAGCCCCAGCATTTT. Encoded protein: CASTSAGVGQPQHF.

V usage is TRBV2 and J usage is TRBJ2-2, with D tentatively TRBD2 (6 bases). Germline-derived CDR1 and CDR2 are SNHLY and FYNNEI. This CDR3 is 16 amino acids long. With 3 bases removed from V and 3 bases from J, the gap between germline ends came to 14 bases. CDR3 DNA: TGTGCCAGCAGTGACGTAGCGGAGACATACACCGGGGAGCTGTTTTTT. Protein sequence: CASSDVAETYTGELFF.